This entry describes one T cell receptor beta chain. The CDR3 runs to 14 residues. The V gene end was trimmed by 4 bases and the J gene end by 8 bases; junction bases not matched to a gene: 6. CDR1 and CDR2 from the germline V gene are SGHTS and YDEGEE. As originally analysed: Amplification with reference gene primers provided the estimates of nucleated cell counts. Clones were sequenced by immunoSEQ multiplex PCR, and TCRdb holds only the in-frame ones, with some missing. V, J and clone size are those of that table, while D and trimming were read from the DNA. This table has roughly 230,000 clones, about 86% appearing once. This entry comes from a study of blood T cell repertoires in COVID-19. Turning to the study itself: Samples taken during acute and convalescent COVID-19 were collected in the United States, Italy and Spain. PBMCs, B-cell-depleted T cells, or T cells provided the cDNA or gDNA that made up the material.

Specimen: peripheral blood. This TCR was sampled from a man aged 40-49 years with active or convalescent COVID-19. The J gene is TRBJ1-6, the V gene TRBV5-8; 7 bases match TRBD1. The CDR3, as DNA: TGTGCCAGCAGCGAGGGACAGAGAGATTCACCCCTCCACTTT. The encoded protein is CASSEGQRDSPLHF.